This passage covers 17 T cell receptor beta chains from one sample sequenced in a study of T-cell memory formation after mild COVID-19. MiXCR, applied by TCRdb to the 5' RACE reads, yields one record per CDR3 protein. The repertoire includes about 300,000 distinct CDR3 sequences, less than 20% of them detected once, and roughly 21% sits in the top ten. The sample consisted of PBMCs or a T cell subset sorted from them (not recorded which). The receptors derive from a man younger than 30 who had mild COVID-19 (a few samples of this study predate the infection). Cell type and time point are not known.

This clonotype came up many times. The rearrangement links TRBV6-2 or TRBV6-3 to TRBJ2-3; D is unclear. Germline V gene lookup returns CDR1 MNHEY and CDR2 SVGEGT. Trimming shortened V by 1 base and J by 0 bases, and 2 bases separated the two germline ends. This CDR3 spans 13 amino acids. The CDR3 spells CASSYWSTDTQYF. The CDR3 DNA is TGTGCCAGCAGTTACTGGAGCACAGATACGCAGTATTTT.

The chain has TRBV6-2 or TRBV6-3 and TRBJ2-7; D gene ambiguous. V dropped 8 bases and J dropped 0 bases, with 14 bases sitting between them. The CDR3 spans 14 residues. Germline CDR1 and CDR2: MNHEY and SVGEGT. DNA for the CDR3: TGTGCCAGCGGGGAACATGGGAACTCCTACGAGCAGTACGTC. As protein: CASGEHGNSYEQYV.

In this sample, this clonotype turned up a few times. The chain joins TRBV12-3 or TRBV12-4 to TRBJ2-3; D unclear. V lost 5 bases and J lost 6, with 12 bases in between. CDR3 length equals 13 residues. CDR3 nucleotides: TGTGCCAGCAGTCCCGGGTATCGGGATACGCAGTATTTT. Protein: CASSPGYRDTQYF.

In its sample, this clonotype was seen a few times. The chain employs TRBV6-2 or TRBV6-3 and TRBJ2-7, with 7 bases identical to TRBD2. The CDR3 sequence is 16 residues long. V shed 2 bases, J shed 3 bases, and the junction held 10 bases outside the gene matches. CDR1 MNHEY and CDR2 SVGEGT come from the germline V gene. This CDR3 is CASSYDGGTGSYEQYF. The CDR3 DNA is TGTGCCAGCAGTTACGACGGGGGGACGGGAAGCTACGAGCAGTACTTC.

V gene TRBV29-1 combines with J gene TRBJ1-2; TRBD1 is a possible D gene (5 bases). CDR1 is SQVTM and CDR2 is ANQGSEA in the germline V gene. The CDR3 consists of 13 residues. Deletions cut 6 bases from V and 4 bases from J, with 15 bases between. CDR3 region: CSVLGGGIYGYTF. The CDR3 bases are TGCAGCGTCCTCGGGGGGGGGATCTATGGCTACACCTTC.

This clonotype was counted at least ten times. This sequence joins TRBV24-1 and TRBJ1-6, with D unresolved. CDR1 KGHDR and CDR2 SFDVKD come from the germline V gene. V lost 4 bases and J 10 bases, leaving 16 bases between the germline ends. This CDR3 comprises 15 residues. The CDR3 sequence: CATSEGKHWESPLHF. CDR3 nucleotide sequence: TGTGCCACCAGTGAAGGCAAACACTGGGAGTCACCCCTCCACTTT.

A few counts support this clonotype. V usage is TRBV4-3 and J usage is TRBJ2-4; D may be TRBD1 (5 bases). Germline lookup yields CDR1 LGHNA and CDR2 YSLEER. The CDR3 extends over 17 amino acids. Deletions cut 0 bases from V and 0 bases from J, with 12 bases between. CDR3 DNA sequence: TGCGCCAGCAGCCAAGACGATAACAGGCTAGCCAAAAACATTCAGTACTTC. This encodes CASSQDDNRLAKNIQYF.

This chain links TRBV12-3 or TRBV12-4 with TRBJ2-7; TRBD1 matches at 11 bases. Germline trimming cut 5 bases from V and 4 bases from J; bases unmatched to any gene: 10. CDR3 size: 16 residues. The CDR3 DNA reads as TGTGCCAGCAGTCGTAACCACGGACAGGGGGCTTACGAGCAGTACTTC. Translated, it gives CASSRNHGQGAYEQYF.

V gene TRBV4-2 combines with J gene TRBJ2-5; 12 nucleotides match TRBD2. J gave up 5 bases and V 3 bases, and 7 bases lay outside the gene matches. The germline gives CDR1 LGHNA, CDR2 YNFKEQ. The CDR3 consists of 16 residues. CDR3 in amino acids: CASSQLAGGPLETQYF. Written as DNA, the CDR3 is TGTGCCAGCAGCCAGCTAGCGGGGGGGCCTTTGGAGACCCAGTACTTC.

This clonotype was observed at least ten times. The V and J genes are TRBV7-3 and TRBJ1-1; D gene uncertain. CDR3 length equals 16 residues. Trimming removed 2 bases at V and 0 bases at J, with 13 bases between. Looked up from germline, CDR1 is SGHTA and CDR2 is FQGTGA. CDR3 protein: CASSLAPGDLNTEAFF. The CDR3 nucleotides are TGTGCCAGCAGCTTAGCCCCCGGAGATTTGAACACTGAAGCTTTCTTT. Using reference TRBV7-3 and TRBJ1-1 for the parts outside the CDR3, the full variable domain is GAGVSQTPSNKVTEKGKYVELRCDPISGHTALYWYRQSLGQGPEFLIYFQGTGAADDSGLPNDRFFAVRPEGSVSTLKIQRTERGDSAVYLCASSLAPGDLNTEAFFGQGTRLTVV.

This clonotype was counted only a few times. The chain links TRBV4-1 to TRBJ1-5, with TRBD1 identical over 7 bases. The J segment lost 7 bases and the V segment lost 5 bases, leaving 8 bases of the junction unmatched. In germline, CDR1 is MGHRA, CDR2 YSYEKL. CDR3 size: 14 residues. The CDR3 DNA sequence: TGCGCCAGCAGCAACAGGGGAAAGAGGCAGCCCCAGCATTTT. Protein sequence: CASSNRGKRQPQHF.

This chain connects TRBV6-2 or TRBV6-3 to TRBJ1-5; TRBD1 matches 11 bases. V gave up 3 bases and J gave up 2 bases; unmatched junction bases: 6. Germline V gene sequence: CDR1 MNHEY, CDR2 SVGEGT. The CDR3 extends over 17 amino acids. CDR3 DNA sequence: TGTGCCAGCAGTTATATCCCGGGACAGGGGGGCAATCAGCCCCAGCATTTT. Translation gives CASSYIPGQGGNQPQHF.

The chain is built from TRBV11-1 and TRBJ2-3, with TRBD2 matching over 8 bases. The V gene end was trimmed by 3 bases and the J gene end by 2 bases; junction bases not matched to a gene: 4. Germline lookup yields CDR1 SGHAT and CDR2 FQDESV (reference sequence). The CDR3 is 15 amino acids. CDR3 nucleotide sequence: TGTGCCAGCAGCTTTACGGGGGGGGTCACAGATACGCAGTATTTT. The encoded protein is CASSFTGGVTDTQYF. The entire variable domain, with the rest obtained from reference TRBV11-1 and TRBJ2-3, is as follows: EAEVAQSPRYKITEKSQAVAFWCDPISGHATLYWYRQILGQGPELLVQFQDESVVDDSQLPKDRFSAERLKGVDSTLKIQPAELGDSAMYLCASSFTGGVTDTQYFGPGTRLTVL.

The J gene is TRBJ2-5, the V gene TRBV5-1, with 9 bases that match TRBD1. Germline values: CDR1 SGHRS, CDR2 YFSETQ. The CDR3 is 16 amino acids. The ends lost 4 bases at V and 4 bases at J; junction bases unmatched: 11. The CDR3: CASSLGPQGATETQYF. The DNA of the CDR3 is TGCGCCAGCAGCCTAGGACCACAGGGGGCCACAGAGACCCAGTACTTC.

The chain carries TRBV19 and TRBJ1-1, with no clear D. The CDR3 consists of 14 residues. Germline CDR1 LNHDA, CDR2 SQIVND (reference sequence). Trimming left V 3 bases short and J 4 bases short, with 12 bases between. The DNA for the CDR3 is TGTGCCAGTAGTATCCCCGGGAAAGGCACTGAAGCTTTCTTT. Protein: CASSIPGKGTEAFF. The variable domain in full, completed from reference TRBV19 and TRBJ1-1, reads DGGITQSPKYLFRKEGQNVTLSCEQNLNHDAMYWYRQDPGQGLRLIYYSQIVNDFQKGDIAEGYSVSREKKESFPLTVTSAQKNPTAFYLCASSIPGKGTEAFFGQGTRLTVV.

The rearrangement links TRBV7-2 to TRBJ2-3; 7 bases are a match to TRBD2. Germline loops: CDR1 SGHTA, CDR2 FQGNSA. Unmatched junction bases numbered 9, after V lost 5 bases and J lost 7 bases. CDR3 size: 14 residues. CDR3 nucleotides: TGTGCCAGCAGCCCTAGGGAGGGCCGGAATACGCAGTATTTT. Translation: CASSPREGRNTQYF.

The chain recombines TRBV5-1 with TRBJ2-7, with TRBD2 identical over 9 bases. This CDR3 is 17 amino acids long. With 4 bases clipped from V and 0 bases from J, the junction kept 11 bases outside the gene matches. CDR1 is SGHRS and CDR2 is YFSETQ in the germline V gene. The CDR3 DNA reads TGCGCCAGCAGCCCCAGACCGTTACTAGCGGGCTCCTACGAGCAGTACGTC. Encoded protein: CASSPRPLLAGSYEQYV.